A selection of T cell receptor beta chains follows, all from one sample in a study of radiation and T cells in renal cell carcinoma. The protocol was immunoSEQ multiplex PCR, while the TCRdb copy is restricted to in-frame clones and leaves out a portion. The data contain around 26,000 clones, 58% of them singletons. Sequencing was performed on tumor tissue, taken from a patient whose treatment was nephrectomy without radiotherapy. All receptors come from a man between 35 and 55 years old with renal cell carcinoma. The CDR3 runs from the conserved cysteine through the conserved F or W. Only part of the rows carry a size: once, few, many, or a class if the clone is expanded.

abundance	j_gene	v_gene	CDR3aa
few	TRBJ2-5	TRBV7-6	CASTRGGYETQYF
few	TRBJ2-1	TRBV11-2	CASSERLAGIYNEQFF
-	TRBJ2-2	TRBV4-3	CASSSRGSNTGELFF
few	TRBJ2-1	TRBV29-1	CSVGPAGGINEQFF
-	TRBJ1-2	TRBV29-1	CSVEEQGAQDGYTF
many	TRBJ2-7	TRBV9	CASSVAGAGNYEQYF
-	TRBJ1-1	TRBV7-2	CASSFGANTEAFF
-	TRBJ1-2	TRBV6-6	CASSYLDDPIYGYTF
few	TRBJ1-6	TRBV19	CASRGQNSPLHF
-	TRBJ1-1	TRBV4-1	CASSQDLSTEAFF
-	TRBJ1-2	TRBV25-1	CASSESRGLGYGYTF
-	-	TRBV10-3	CAISESRNIGTGLYEQYF
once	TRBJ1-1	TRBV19	CASTLDRGRTEAFF
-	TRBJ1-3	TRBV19	CSSRSLGNTIYF
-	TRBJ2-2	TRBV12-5	CASGFVKDTRTGSTGELFF
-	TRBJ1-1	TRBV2	CASSNRARNTEAFF
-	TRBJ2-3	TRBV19	CASSMGLAGTDTQYF
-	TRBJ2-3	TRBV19	CASSAGPWVADTQYF
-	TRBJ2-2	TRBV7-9	CASSLDGPGELFF
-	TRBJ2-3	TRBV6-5	CASSPPPGGADTQYF
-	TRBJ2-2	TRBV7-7	CASSPGETGELFF
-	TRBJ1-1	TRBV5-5	CASSLVWQGKTEAFF
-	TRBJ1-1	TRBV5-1	CASSPGQGNTEAFF
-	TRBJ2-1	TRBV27	CASRSDMKVDEQFF
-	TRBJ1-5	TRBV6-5	CASSWGGRNQPQHF
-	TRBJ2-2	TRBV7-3	CASSSSTGGGIGELFF
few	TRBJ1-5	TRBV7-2	CASSLGEASRNQPQHF
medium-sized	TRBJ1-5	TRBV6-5	CASSRTVDQPQHF
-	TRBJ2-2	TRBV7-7	CASSLSPNTGELFF
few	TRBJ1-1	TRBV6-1	CASSEALRGEAFF
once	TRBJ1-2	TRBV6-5	CASSNSDRGGGYTF
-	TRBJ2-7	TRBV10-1	CASSDTGISYEQYF
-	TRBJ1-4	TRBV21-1	CASSKAGGQFYEKLFF
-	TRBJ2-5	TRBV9	CASSVDAGGDGETQYF
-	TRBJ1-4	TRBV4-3	CASSREQGGTAEKLFF
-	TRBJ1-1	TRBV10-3	CAISGSGTPNTEAFF